This TCR beta chain was profiled in a study of response to subunit inactivated influenza vaccine. TCRdb reanalysed the RT-PCR reads using MiXCR and keeps one entry per CDR3 protein. The top ten clones hold 2.5% to 3% of a sample with roughly 550,000 distinct CDR3 sequences, under 25% of them seen once. This clonotype was counted only a few times. In addition, the sample was reused for a study of T cells expressing NK-cell markers. That publication notes: TCR beta libraries carry UMIs added by 5'RACE template switching. Sorted CD3+CD56+NKG2C+, CD3+CD56+NKG2C- and CD3+CD56-NKG2C+ T-cell subsets were beta-chain profiled. Seven sequenced donors out of eight were HCMV-seropositive, one seronegative. The dominant NKG2C+ clonotypes represented about 1.0-7.5% of CD8+ T cells in five or six donors. Once again these clonotypes came out on top in the CD3+CD56-NKG2C+ fraction of several donors.

This receptor was obtained from a man aged 50 to 60 who received an inactivated influenza vaccine. The sequenced sample was CD4+ T cells sorted from PBMCs, obtained roughly 12 days after vaccination.

CDR3 sequence reads: CASSPSGSGDTQYF. The CDR3, as DNA: TGCGCCAGCAGTCCTAGCGGGAGCGGGGATACGCAGTATTTT. The chain is built from TRBV5-1 and TRBJ2-3; 10 bases are shared with TRBD2. The CDR3 has 14 amino acids. CDR1 SGHRS and CDR2 YFSETQ come from the germline V gene. The V and J ends lost 5 bases and 6 bases, in that order; junction bases with no gene match: 6.